The 16 T cell receptor beta chains below come from one sample, sequenced in a study of control samples from healthy donors and cancer patients. Some clones are missing from TCRdb's copy, which holds only in-frame ones; the method was immunoSEQ multiplex PCR. The table lists around 130,000 clones, roughly 90% of them singletons. The sequencing input was blood. All receptors derive from a man aged 45-65 years in good health.

This clone was detected only once. V is TRBV30 and J is TRBJ1-1; D might be TRBD1 (5 bases). Germline assignment: CDR1 GTSNPN and CDR2 SVGIG (reference sequence). The CDR3 consists of 14 residues. V shed 0 bases and J shed 0 bases, with 8 bases lying between them. CDR3 nucleotides: TGTGCCTGGAGTGTCCCAGGGATGAACACTGAAGCTTTCTTT. It codes for CAWSVPGMNTEAFF.

This chain connects TRBV28 to TRBJ1-1; weak D call: TRBD1 (5 bases). The germline gives CDR1 MDHEN, CDR2 SYDVKM. This CDR3 region has 13 residues. The ends were cut back, 8 bases at V and 1 base at J, with 11 bases in the middle. The CDR3 loop reads CASLGPTNTEAFF. The CDR3 region has the DNA TGTGCCAGCCTGGGACCGACGAACACTGAAGCTTTCTTT.

This clone was seen only once. V is TRBV19 and J is TRBJ1-2; the D gene is possibly TRBD1 (6 bases). The germline V gene has CDR1 LNHDA and CDR2 SQIVND (reference sequence). The CDR3 runs 17 residues. Trimming left V 6 bases short and J 0 bases short, with 20 bases between. CDR3 loop: CASRQPGHPTTNYGYTF. CDR3 DNA sequence: TGTGCCAGTAGGCAACCGGGACACCCAACCACTAACTATGGCTACACCTTC.

This clone was detected only a few times. V gene TRBV3-1 (or the pseudogene TRBV3-2) combines with J gene TRBJ1-1; no clear D gene. Trimming took 0 bases from V and 10 from J, leaving 12 bases between them. The CDR3 sequence is 13 residues long. Germline V lookup: CDR1 LGHDT, CDR2 YNNKEL (reference sequence). CDR3 nucleotide sequence: TGTGCCAGCAGCCAAGAACAAACACGGGGAGCTTTCTTT. This encodes CASSQEQTRGAFF.

V gene TRBV6-2 or TRBV6-3 combines with J gene TRBJ1-2; 8 bases align to TRBD1. CDR1 is MNHEY and CDR2 is SVGEGT in the germline V gene. This CDR3 has 17 amino acids. The V and J ends lost 4 bases and 8 bases, in that order; junction bases with no gene match: 18. As DNA, the CDR3 is TGTGCCAGCAGTTCGCCCCTCGGACAGGGAGCATTGGGCGGCTACACCTTC. The encoded protein is CASSSPLGQGALGGYTF.

The chain joins TRBV4-3 to TRBJ2-5; D possibly uses TRBD1 or TRBD2 (7 bases each). CDR1 is LGHNA, CDR2 YSLEER, per germline. Between the trimmed V and J ends, which lost 1 base and 5 bases, there was a span of 14 bases. The CDR3 is 15 amino acids. CDR3 DNA sequence: TGCGCCAGCAGCCAAGGGAACAGGGGAGGGGAGACCCAGTACTTC. It is translated as CASSQGNRGGETQYF.

The gene calls are TRBV11-2 and TRBJ2-5; D remains unclear. The CDR3 covers 13 residues. The V and J ends lost 2 bases and 4 bases respectively, with 8 bases between them. The V gene's germline CDR1 is SGHAT and CDR2 FQNNGV. This CDR3 is CASSLWVGETQYF. CDR3 DNA: TGTGCCAGCAGCTTATGGGTGGGAGAGACCCAGTACTTC.

The rearrangement uses TRBV24-1 and TRBJ2-5; 15 nucleotides align to TRBD2. Germline CDR1 and CDR2: KGHDR and SFDVKD. V lost 6 bases to trimming and J lost 0 bases; unmatched junction nucleotides: 7. The CDR3 loop spans 18 amino acids. This CDR3 is CATSSRTSGGVYQETQYF. CDR3 DNA: TGTGCCACCAGTTCCCGGACTAGCGGGGGGGTGTACCAAGAGACCCAGTACTTC.

The chain links TRBV6-6 to TRBJ1-5, with a tentative D call TRBD1 (6 bases). The V gene lost 0 bases and the J gene lost 2 bases, with 8 bases spanning the gap. Germline V gene sequence: CDR1 MNHNY, CDR2 SVGAGI (reference sequence). The CDR3 spans 15 residues. The CDR3 bases are TGTGCCAGCAGTTACTCGAGGGGGGGCAATCAGCCCCAGCATTTT. It is translated as CASSYSRGGNQPQHF.

This rearrangement joins TRBV2 to TRBJ1-1; a weak D match, TRBD1 (6 bases). The CDR3 is made up of 11 amino acids. The ends were cut back, 8 bases at V and 11 bases at J, with 15 bases in the middle. Germline V gives CDR1 SNHLY, CDR2 FYNNEI. CDR3 DNA: TGTGCCAGCTGTGGGGGGCGCGAGGCTTTCTTT. Translating gives CASCGGREAFF.

J is TRBJ2-5 and V is TRBV7-6; 7 bases are a match to TRBD1. V trimming: 4 bases; J trimming: 2 bases; junction bases outside the gene matches: 10. Germline assignment: CDR1 SGHVS and CDR2 FNYEAQ. CDR3 length: 16 residues. The CDR3 sequence is CASSSKQGRGQETQYF. The CDR3 nucleotides read TGTGCCAGCAGCTCCAAACAGGGGAGAGGTCAAGAGACCCAGTACTTC. Full variable domain (missing parts from reference TRBV7-6 and TRBJ2-5): GAGVSQSPRYKVTKRGQDVALRCDPISGHVSLYWYRQALGQGPEFLTYFNYEAQQDKSGLPNDRFSAERPEGSISTLTIQRTEQRDSAMYRCASSSKQGRGQETQYFGPGTRLLVL.

The chain is built from TRBV4-1 and TRBJ2-4; possibly TRBD2 for D (5 bases). The CDR3 consists of 15 residues. The V end was cut by 2 bases, the J end by 0 bases, with 8 bases between. Germline values: CDR1 MGHRA, CDR2 YSYEKL. The CDR3 here is CASSQRELAKNIQYF. CDR3 in DNA: TGCGCCAGCAGCCAACGGGAACTAGCCAAAAACATTCAGTACTTC.

CDR3 sequence: CASRQGSSPYEQYF. Here the CDR3 DNA reads TGTGCCAGCAGGCAGGGGAGTTCTCCCTACGAGCAGTACTTC. This chain connects TRBV2 to TRBJ2-7, with D perhaps TRBD1 (6 bases). Looked up from germline, CDR1 is SNHLY and CDR2 is FYNNEI. This CDR3 has 14 amino acids. Trimming removed 6 bases at V and 2 bases at J, with 14 bases between.

This clone was counted once. This rearrangement joins TRBV10-3 to TRBJ2-1, with 10 bases identical to TRBD1. The CDR3 extends over 15 amino acids. Germline assignment: CDR1 ENHRY and CDR2 SYGVKD. V was clipped by 3 bases and J by 6 bases; unmatched bases: 5. The CDR3 is CAISDTRQGANEQFF. For the CDR3, the DNA is TGTGCCATCAGTGATACGAGACAGGGGGCCAATGAGCAGTTCTTC.

The gene calls are TRBV7-2 and TRBJ2-7, with D perhaps matching TRBD1 or TRBD2 (5 bases each). The CDR3 runs to 15 residues. V dropped 5 bases and J dropped 2 bases, with 16 bases sitting between them. CDR1 is SGHTA, CDR2 FQGNSA, per germline. CDR3 in amino acids: CASSLWAGTTYEQYF. In DNA, the CDR3 is TGTGCCAGCAGCCTATGGGCAGGGACCACCTACGAGCAGTACTTC.

This clone was recorded only once. V is TRBV3-1 (or the pseudogene TRBV3-2) and J is TRBJ2-1; 13 nucleotides align to TRBD2. With 5 bases clipped from V and 0 bases from J, the junction kept 10 bases outside the gene matches. Per germline, CDR1 LGHDT and CDR2 YNNKEL (reference sequence). The CDR3 totals 19 residues. The DNA for the CDR3 is TGTGCCAGCAGCTCTAGACTAGCGGGGGGACTGGGCTCCTACAATGAGCAGTTCTTC. Protein product: CASSSRLAGGLGSYNEQFF.